These 32 T cell receptor beta chains were sequenced from one sample in a study of OX40 agonist ivuxolimab in advanced cancers. Some clones are missing from TCRdb's copy, which holds only in-frame ones; the method was immunoSEQ multiplex PCR. This table has over 80,000 clones, around 90% appearing once. The sample here was CD4+ or CD8+ T cells sorted from blood, taken in a trial of the OX40 agonist ivuxolimab. These receptors were obtained from an adult with an advanced solid tumor such as melanoma, head and neck, liver or kidney cancer.

J is TRBJ1-5 and V is TRBV6-6; 7 bases agree with TRBD1. The germline V gene encodes CDR1 MNHNY and CDR2 SVGAGI (reference sequence). The CDR3 totals 14 residues. Trimming cost V 4 bases and J 2 bases; bases outside gene matches: 2. The CDR3 nucleotides read TGTGCCAGCAGTTCGACAGGGCGCAATCAGCCCCAGCATTTT. This translates into CASSSTGRNQPQHF.

The V gene is TRBV5-6, the J gene TRBJ2-7; 7 nucleotides agree with TRBD2. The CDR3 is 16 amino acids. Per the germline V gene, CDR1 is SGHDT and CDR2 is YYEEEE. V gave up 0 bases and J gave up 5 bases; unmatched junction bases: 11. The CDR3 region is CASSLELFRAGDEQYF. DNA of the CDR3: TGTGCCAGCAGCTTGGAGTTATTTAGGGCGGGGGACGAGCAGTACTTC. Together with reference TRBV5-6 and TRBJ2-7, the CDR3 gives the full variable domain: DAGVTQSPTHLIKTRGQQVTLRCSPKSGHDTVSWYQQALGQGPQFIFQYYEEEERQRGNFPDRFSGHQFPNYSSELNVNALLLGDSALYLCASSLELFRAGDEQYFGPGTRLTVT.

The rearrangement uses TRBV19 and TRBJ2-2; the match to TRBD1 covers 8 bases. This CDR3 spans 14 amino acids. V was pared by 3 bases and J by 8 bases, with 5 bases of the junction left unmatched. Looked up from germline, CDR1 is LNHDA and CDR2 is SQIVND (reference sequence). In DNA form, the CDR3 reads TGTGCCAGTAGTATCCAGACAGGGGCGGGGGAGCTGTTTTTT. This encodes CASSIQTGAGELFF. The entire variable domain, with the rest obtained from reference TRBV19 and TRBJ2-2, is as follows: DGGITQSPKYLFRKEGQNVTLSCEQNLNHDAMYWYRQDPGQGLRLIYYSQIVNDFQKGDIAEGYSVSREKKESFPLTVTSAQKNPTAFYLCASSIQTGAGELFFGEGSRLTVL.

The chain is built from TRBV7-2 and TRBJ2-7; TRBD2 matches 13 bases. Germline CDR1 reads SGHTA; CDR2 reads FQGNSA. Unmatched junction bases numbered 10, after V lost 4 bases and J lost 13 bases. This CDR3 has 14 amino acids. The CDR3 region has the DNA TGTGCCAGCAGCTCAGCACCCGGACTAGCGGGAGAATACTTC. Protein sequence: CASSSAPGLAGEYF.

The chain links TRBV18 to TRBJ2-1; 7 bases are shared with TRBD2. V lost 0 bases and J lost 0; bases outside the gene matches: 5. Germline CDR1 is KGHSH and CDR2 is LQKENI. CDR3 size: 17 residues. DNA of the CDR3: TGTGCCAGCTCACCACCGGGGCTAGCGGCCTCCTACAATGAGCAGTTCTTC. It codes for CASSPPGLAASYNEQFF. The whole variable domain, filled in from reference TRBV18 and TRBJ2-1, reads NAGVMQNPRHLVRRRGQEARLRCSPMKGHSHVYWYRQLPEEGLKFMVYLQKENIIDESGMPKERFSAEFPKEGPSILRIQQVVRGDSAAYFCASSPPGLAASYNEQFFGPGTRLTVL.

V is TRBV7-2 and J is TRBJ2-5; TRBD1 matches at 10 bases. The CDR3 consists of 14 residues. V lost 3 bases to trimming and J lost 4 bases; unmatched junction nucleotides: 2. In germline, CDR1 is SGHTA, CDR2 FQGNSA. CDR3 amino acids: CASSFDRGRETQYF. CDR3 DNA sequence: TGTGCCAGCAGCTTCGACAGGGGGCGAGAGACCCAGTACTTC. Supplemented by reference TRBV7-2 and TRBJ2-5, the full variable domain reads GAGVSQSPSNKVTEKGKDVELRCDPISGHTALYWYRQSLGQGLEFLIYFQGNSAPDKSGLPSDRFSAERTGGSVSTLTIQRTQQEDSAVYLCASSFDRGRETQYFGPGTRLLVL.

J is TRBJ1-2 and V is TRBV11-2; D is uncertain. The germline V gene has CDR1 SGHAT and CDR2 FQNNGV. The V and J ends lost 3 bases and 4 bases respectively, with 12 bases between them. The CDR3 has 14 residues. CDR3 sequence reads: CASSLGGPSYGYTF. The CDR3 DNA is TGTGCCAGCAGCTTGGGCGGCCCTAGCTATGGCTACACCTTC.

The chain joins TRBV7-9 to TRBJ2-5, with 8 bases aligning to TRBD1. The CDR3 consists of 15 residues. Germline lookup yields CDR1 SEHNR and CDR2 FQNEAQ (reference sequence). V shed 5 bases and J 0 bases; nucleotides not matched to a gene: 5. The CDR3 DNA reads TGTGCCAGCAGCAGTAGACAGGGGTACCAAGAGACCCAGTACTTC. It is translated as CASSSRQGYQETQYF.

This chain links TRBV6-5 with TRBJ1-1; D is unclear. CDR1 is MNHEY, CDR2 SVGAGI, per germline. V dropped 6 bases and J dropped 5 bases, with 16 bases sitting between them. The CDR3 has 14 amino acids. The CDR3 loop is CASSFSEGGTEAFF. Here the CDR3 DNA reads TGTGCCAGCAGCTTTTCGGAGGGAGGTACTGAAGCTTTCTTT.

This chain uses TRBV6-5 with TRBJ2-7; D remains ambiguous. With 1 base removed from V and 5 bases from J, the gap between germline ends came to 15 bases. This CDR3 is built from 15 residues. The germline V gene encodes CDR1 MNHEY and CDR2 SVGAGI. CDR3 nucleotide sequence: TGTGCCAGCAGTTACTTTGGAACAGAAGCGAACGAGCAGTACTTC. This sequence encodes CASSYFGTEANEQYF.

The V call is TRBV28, the J call TRBJ1-3; possible D gene TRBD1, 5 bases. Germline assignment: CDR1 MDHEN and CDR2 SYDVKM. The CDR3 consists of 16 residues. V was shortened by 5 bases and J by 1 base, with 15 bases between the two germline ends. This CDR3 reads CASSAPSGGSGNTIYF. CDR3 nucleotides: TGTGCCAGCAGTGCTCCGAGCGGGGGGTCTGGAAACACCATATATTTT.

V and J are TRBV7-9 and TRBJ2-5, with 11 bases fitting TRBD1. The CDR3 loop spans 15 amino acids. V lost 2 bases to trimming and J lost 5 bases; unmatched junction nucleotides: 4. The germline CDR1 and CDR2 sequences are SEHNR and FQNEAQ (reference sequence). CDR3 residues: CASSLRTGGGETQYF. Written as DNA, the CDR3 is TGTGCCAGCAGCTTACGGACAGGGGGCGGTGAGACCCAGTACTTC.

The rearrangement links TRBV7-3 to TRBJ2-5; 7 bases are a match to TRBD1. The CDR3 is 16 residues long. Trimming took 1 base from V and 3 from J; bases not matched to a gene: 8. CDR1 is SGHTA, CDR2 FQGTGA, per germline. DNA for the CDR3: TGTGCCAGCAGCTTAAACCCCGGGACAGCTAAAGAGACCCAGTACTTC. This encodes CASSLNPGTAKETQYF.

This chain links TRBV7-3 with TRBJ2-3; 9 bases line up with TRBD2. Germline V gene sequence: CDR1 SGHTA, CDR2 FQGTGA. The CDR3 extends over 16 amino acids. The V segment lost 2 bases and the J segment 2 bases; nucleotides outside the gene matches: 5. CDR3 loop: CASSLGLAGFTDTQYF. In DNA form, the CDR3 reads TGTGCCAGCAGCTTAGGCCTAGCGGGATTCACAGATACGCAGTATTTT.

V and J are TRBV7-9 and TRBJ2-3, with unresolved D. Between the trimmed V and J ends, which lost 3 bases and 3 bases, there was a span of 4 bases. The CDR3 totals 12 residues. Germline V gene lookup returns CDR1 SEHNR and CDR2 FQNEAQ (reference sequence). The DNA of the CDR3 is TGTGCCAGCAGCTTTGCGACAGATACGCAGTATTTT. This encodes CASSFATDTQYF.

The chain carries TRBV9 and TRBJ2-7, with 12 bases lining up with TRBD1. From germline, CDR1 is SGDLS and CDR2 YYNGEE. The CDR3 is made up of 14 amino acids. The trim removed 3 bases at V and 5 bases at J, leaving 3 bases unmatched. CDR3: CASSGGTGGDEQYF. The CDR3 DNA reads TGTGCCAGCAGCGGAGGGACAGGGGGCGACGAGCAGTACTTC. The variable domain in full, completed from reference TRBV9 and TRBJ2-7, reads DSGVTQTPKHLITATGQRVTLRCSPRSGDLSVYWYQQSLDQGLQFLIQYYNGEERAKGNILERFSAQQFPDLHSELNLSSLELGDSALYFCASSGGTGGDEQYFGPGTRLTVT.

The chain uses TRBV19 and TRBJ1-1; 11 nucleotides line up with TRBD1. The germline gives CDR1 LNHDA, CDR2 SQIVND (reference sequence). Trimming took 5 bases from V and 0 from J; bases not matched to a gene: 8. This CDR3 has 17 residues. The CDR3 reads CASSVTWTGGLNTEAFF. The DNA for the CDR3 is TGTGCCAGTAGTGTTACTTGGACAGGGGGCCTGAACACTGAAGCTTTCTTT.

This clone was observed a handful of times. The chain links TRBV5-4 to TRBJ2-2; no firm D call. Germline V lookup: CDR1 SGHNT, CDR2 YYREEE (reference sequence). The CDR3 loop spans 13 amino acids. V was cut by 4 bases and J by 6 bases, with 10 bases left in between. Here the CDR3 DNA reads TGTGCCAGCAGCCCCCCCTCGGCCGGGGAGCTGTTTTTT. Translated, it gives CASSPPSAGELFF.

The chain's CDR3 is CASSFETGYGYTF. The CDR3 nucleotides read TGCGCCAGCAGTTTCGAGACAGGCTATGGCTACACCTTC. The chain is built from TRBV5-1 and TRBJ1-2; D possibly corresponds to TRBD1 (6 bases). Looked up from germline, CDR1 is SGHRS and CDR2 is YFSETQ. V lost 5 bases to trimming and J lost 4 bases, with 12 bases between them. This CDR3 comprises 13 residues.

The V call is TRBV28, the J call TRBJ1-1, with D uncertain. Germline lookup yields CDR1 MDHEN and CDR2 SYDVKM. Trimming cost V 1 base and J 5 bases, with 5 bases left between them. CDR3 size: 12 residues. CDR3 amino acids: CASSLSTTEAFF. CDR3 nucleotide sequence: TGTGCCAGCAGTTTATCCACGACTGAAGCTTTCTTT. Complete variable domain (other parts from reference TRBV28 and TRBJ1-1): DVKVTQSSRYLVKRTGEKVFLECVQDMDHENMFWYRQDPGLGLRLIYFSYDVKMKEKGDIPEGYSVSREKKERFSLILESASTNQTSMYLCASSLSTTEAFFGQGTRLTVV.

This rearrangement joins TRBV7-2 to TRBJ2-5; no definite D call. CDR3 length: 12 residues. Germline V gene lookup returns CDR1 SGHTA and CDR2 FQGNSA. V was pared by 4 bases and J by 5 bases, with 8 bases between. The DNA for the CDR3 is TGTGCCAGCAGCTCCCTGGGGGAGACCCAGTACTTC. It translates to CASSSLGETQYF. Full variable domain (rest looked up from reference TRBV7-2 and TRBJ2-5): GAGVSQSPSNKVTEKGKDVELRCDPISGHTALYWYRQSLGQGLEFLIYFQGNSAPDKSGLPSDRFSAERTGGSVSTLTIQRTQQEDSAVYLCASSSLGETQYFGPGTRLLVL.

The chain uses TRBV4-3 and TRBJ1-2; D unclear. Trimming took 0 bases from V and 8 from J, leaving 13 bases between them. The germline V gene encodes CDR1 LGHNA and CDR2 YSLEER. The CDR3 has 14 residues. Written as DNA, the CDR3 is TGCGCCAGCAGCCAAGATAGGAGGGTTGGGGGCTACACCTTC. Its translation is CASSQDRRVGGYTF.

Here the CDR3 reads CASSAGKRATQYF. The CDR3 DNA sequence: TGTGCCAGCAGTGCCGGGAAACGGGCGACCCAGTACTTC. This rearrangement joins TRBV2 to TRBJ2-5, with a tentative D call TRBD2 (5 bases). Germline V gene sequence: CDR1 SNHLY, CDR2 FYNNEI. The length of the CDR3 is 13 residues. V was trimmed by 4 bases and J by 7 bases, leaving 13 bases between them.

This sequence joins TRBV6-1 and TRBJ2-3; D possibly corresponds to TRBD2 (5 bases). This CDR3 contains 13 residues. Trimming took off 6 bases at V and 2 bases at J, with 9 bases between the two ends. Germline assignment: CDR1 MNHNS and CDR2 SASEGT. CDR3: CASRDSSTDTQYF. The CDR3 DNA is TGTGCCAGCAGGGACTCCTCCACAGATACGCAGTATTTT.

V usage is TRBV30 and J usage is TRBJ2-1; no firm D call. Trimming shortened V by 2 bases and J by 6 bases, and 14 bases separated the two germline ends. The germline V gene encodes CDR1 GTSNPN and CDR2 SVGIG (reference sequence). The CDR3 loop spans 14 amino acids. The CDR3 DNA reads as TGTGCCTGGAGTTCGACCAGTGGCCTCAATGAGCAGTTCTTC. Translating it yields CAWSSTSGLNEQFF.

This rearrangement joins TRBV21-1 to TRBJ2-5; TRBD2, the table's D call, lacks a check against the DNA. TRBV21-1 is noted as a pseudogene. This CDR3 spans 16 amino acids. The DNA of the CDR3 is TGTGCCAGCAGCAAAAAGGCGCGGGAGGGCCACGAGACCCAGTACTTC. Its protein is CASSKKAREGHETQYF.

The chain employs TRBV5-1 and TRBJ2-7, with 7 bases fitting TRBD2. The CDR3 has 15 residues. Germline CDR1 and CDR2: SGHRS and YFSETQ. Trimming cost V 0 bases and J 0 bases; bases outside gene matches: 3. In DNA, the CDR3 is TGCGCCAGCAGCTTGGATGGGAGGGCCTCCTACGAGCAGTACTTC. Its translation is CASSLDGRASYEQYF.

This sequence joins TRBV9 and TRBJ2-2; D is unresolved. Trimming stripped 0 bases from V and 8 bases from J, with 14 bases between. In germline, CDR1 is SGDLS, CDR2 YYNGEE. The CDR3 contains 15 residues. In DNA, the CDR3 is TGTGCCAGCAGCGTAGTGGGCGACAAGCTAGGGGAGCTGTTTTTT. Protein sequence: CASSVVGDKLGELFF.

The V gene is TRBV28, the J gene TRBJ2-7; D perhaps matches TRBD2 (5 bases). V was cut by 0 bases and J by 5 bases, with 14 bases left in between. The V gene's germline CDR1 is MDHEN and CDR2 SYDVKM. The CDR3 sequence is 15 residues long. CDR3 in DNA: TGTGCCAGCAGTTTATGGGGGAGTTGGCCTGACGAGCAGTACTTC. Protein product: CASSLWGSWPDEQYF.

The CDR3 bases are TGTGCCAGCAGCCAGTTGCGGGAGAGCAAGCAGTTCTTC. Translating gives CASSQLRESKQFF. The chain couples TRBV4-2 to TRBJ2-1; 7 nucleotides line up with TRBD2. J gave up 11 bases and V 3 bases, and 7 bases lay outside the gene matches. Germline V CDR1 and CDR2: LGHNA, YNFKEQ. The CDR3 consists of 13 residues.

The V and J genes are TRBV5-1 and TRBJ2-7; possible D gene TRBD2, 6 bases. The germline CDR1 and CDR2 sequences are SGHRS and YFSETQ. The V end was cut by 0 bases, the J end by 6 bases, with 13 bases between. This CDR3 has 14 amino acids. CDR3 in amino acids: CASSLGQPRGEQYF. DNA for the CDR3: TGCGCCAGCAGCTTGGGACAACCGCGGGGCGAGCAGTACTTC.

J is TRBJ2-5 and V is TRBV29-1, with 12 bases lining up with TRBD1. V dropped 6 bases and J dropped 5; count of bases not matched to a gene: 10. CDR1 and CDR2 from the germline V gene are SQVTM and ANQGSEA. The CDR3 runs 15 residues. The CDR3 DNA reads TGCAGCGTAGCTTCTGGGACAGGGGGCGGGGAGACCCAGTACTTC. This encodes CSVASGTGGGETQYF.